This T cell receptor beta chain appears in the sequencing data of a study of response to subunit inactivated influenza vaccine. Germline V gives CDR1 LNHNV, CDR2 YYDKDF (reference sequence). The V end was cut by 1 base, the J end by 1 base, with 10 bases between. The CDR3 has 15 residues. This clonotype came up a few times. TCRdb re-called the RT-PCR reads through MiXCR, storing one row per CDR3 protein. Of 280,000 or so distinct CDR3 sequences listed, roughly a fifth are singletons. The origin of this receptor is a man between 50 and 69 years old who received an inactivated influenza vaccine. The rearrangement joins TRBV15 to TRBJ1-1; TRBD1 might be the D (5 bases). Sequences were derived from PBMCs from blood, sampled approximately 20 months after vaccination. The CDR3 DNA reads TGTGCCACCAGCAGAGGTGGAACAGGGAACACTGAAGCTTTCTTT. It translates to CATSRGGTGNTEAFF.